A selection of T cell receptor beta chains follows, all from one sample in a study of T cell responses to AZD1222 COVID-19 vaccine. The table came from immunoSEQ multiplex PCR; TCRdb's copy has only in-frame clones and leaves some out. Found here are over 150,000 clones, 88% of them singletons; the top ten hold around 3.1%. Source: peripheral blood, taken on day 0 of AZD1222 vaccination. The receptor source for this set is an adult in good health. Both conserved end residues are part of each CDR3. Each record gives: D gene, V gene, J gene, clone size, CDR3 protein, CDR3 DNA. The D gene is left open where the match is weak. Not all rows give a size; the values are once, few, many and, for expanded clones, a class.

>NA|TRBV4-1|TRBJ2-7|NA
CASSPDVSYEQYF
TGCGCCAGCAGCCCGGACGTCTCCTACGAGCAGTACTTC
>NA|TRBV27|TRBJ1-5|once
CASSPTVGQPQHF
TGTGCCAGCTCCCCTACGGTGGGGCAGCCCCAGCATTTT
>NA|TRBV19|TRBJ1-1|NA
CASSFREGNTEAFF
TGTGCCAGTAGTTTCAGGGAGGGGAACACTGAAGCTTTCTTT
>TRBD1|TRBV2|TRBJ1-5|NA
CASSETGVGPQHF
TGTGCCAGCAGTGAAACAGGGGTTGGGCCCCAGCATTTT
>NA|TRBV28|TRBJ2-7|NA
CASSRGRVSNEQYF
TGTGCCAGCAGTCGGGGCAGGGTATCGAACGAGCAGTACTTC
>TRBD2|TRBV10-3|TRBJ2-7|NA
CASGGRNTLGSYEQYF
TGTGCCAGCGGGGGGCGAAATACCTTGGGCTCCTACGAGCAGTACTTC
>NA|TRBV24-1|TRBJ2-3|NA
CATSDLGPVDTQYF
TGTGCCACCAGTGATCTCGGGCCGGTAGATACGCAGTATTTT
>NA|TRBV10-3|TRBJ1-5|NA
CAISASQTEAQHF
TGTGCCATCAGTGCGTCCCAGACCGAGGCCCAGCATTTT
>NA|TRBV19|TRBJ1-1|NA
CASGGTLTKAFF
TGTGCCAGTGGGGGGACTTTGACGAAAGCTTTCTTT
>NA|TRBV4-3|TRBJ1-2|few
CASSQGASAGANYGYTF
TGCGCCAGCAGCCAAGGCGCGTCAGCAGGAGCTAACTATGGCTACACCTTC
>TRBD2|TRBV11-3|TRBJ2-1|NA
CADTRTSGGDSYNEQFF
TGTGCCGATACCCGCACGAGCGGGGGCGACTCCTACAATGAGCAGTTCTTC
>NA|TRBV12-3/TRBV12-4|TRBJ1-1|NA
CASSLLGGTEAFF
TGTGCCAGCAGTCTCCTGGGGGGAACTGAAGCTTTCTTT
>NA|TRBV4-3|TRBJ1-3|NA
CASSQEGGIGNTIYF
TGCGCCAGCAGCCAAGAGGGGGGTATTGGAAACACCATATATTTT
>NA|TRBV9|TRBJ1-1|few
CASSPRDSGGEAFF
TGTGCCAGCAGCCCCCGGGACTCCGGAGGGGAAGCTTTCTTT
>NA|TRBV27|TRBJ2-7|NA
CASSPHYEQYF
TGTGCCAGCAGTCCCCACTACGAGCAGTACTTC
>TRBD1|TRBV19|TRBJ2-3|NA
CASSPRWTGDTQYF
TGTGCCAGTAGTCCGCGCTGGACAGGGGATACGCAGTATTTT
>TRBD2|TRBV5-5|TRBJ2-7|NA
CASSLGTSGTGPYEQYF
TGTGCCAGCAGCTTAGGGACTAGCGGAACGGGACCCTACGAGCAGTACTTC
>NA|TRBV3-1/TRBV3-2|TRBJ2-3|NA
CASSHLDTQYF
TGTGCCAGCAGCCACCTAGATACGCAGTATTTT
>NA|TRBV7-9|TRBJ2-7|NA
CASSTLTFYEQYF
TGTGCCAGCAGCACCCTGACGTTTTACGAGCAGTACTTC
>TRBD1|TRBV19|TRBJ2-5|NA
CASSEQGNWETQYF
TGTGCCAGTAGCGAACAGGGGAATTGGGAGACCCAGTACTTC
>NA|TRBV28|TRBJ1-5|NA
CASTKVNQPQHF
TGTGCCAGCACGAAGGTGAATCAGCCCCAGCATTTT
>NA|TRBV5-1|TRBJ2-1|NA
CASSFNGLDEQFF
TGCGCCAGCAGCTTTAACGGGCTCGATGAGCAGTTCTTC
>TRBD2|TRBV9|TRBJ2-5|NA
CASSSASGGETQYF
TGTGCCAGCAGCTCTGCTAGCGGGGGGGAGACCCAGTACTTC
>TRBD1|TRBV5-6|TRBJ2-2|NA
CASSLTGQDPGELFF
TGTGCCAGCAGCCTAACGGGACAGGACCCCGGGGAGCTGTTTTTT
>NA|TRBV7-2|TRBJ2-7|NA
CASSLGSGASSYEQYF
TGTGCCAGCAGCTTAGGGTCCGGGGCAAGCTCCTACGAGCAGTACTTC
>NA|TRBV6-6|TRBJ1-1|NA
CASSYQSAVEAFF
TGTGCCAGCAGTTACCAGTCGGCAGTCGAAGCTTTCTTT
>NA|TRBV20-1|TRBJ2-7|NA
CSARKDEQYF
TGCAGTGCTAGGAAGGACGAGCAGTACTTC
>NA|TRBV7-2|TRBJ1-5|NA
CASSLNSPYSNQPQHF
TGTGCCAGCAGCTTGAACAGCCCCTATAGCAATCAGCCCCAGCATTTT
>NA|TRBV18|TRBJ1-4|NA
CASSPGGPATNEKLFF
TGTGCCAGCTCACCGGGGGGGCCCGCAACTAATGAAAAACTGTTTTTT
>NA|TRBV21-1|TRBJ2-5|once
CASSKGDRDEETQYF
TGTGCCAGCAGCAAAGGGGACAGGGATGAAGAGACCCAGTACTTC
>NA|TRBV7-6|TRBJ1-1|NA
CASSADLNTEAFF
TGTGCCAGCAGCGCTGATCTGAACACTGAAGCTTTCTTT
>TRBD1|TRBV19|TRBJ1-2|NA
CASSIWTPGTGVLYGYTF
TGTGCCAGTAGTATATGGACCCCCGGGACAGGGGTACTTTATGGCTACACCTTC
>NA|TRBV18|TRBJ2-5|NA
CASSPMGQQGTQYF
TGTGCCAGCTCACCAATGGGCCAGCAGGGGACCCAGTACTTC
>NA|TRBV5-1|TRBJ1-5|NA
CASSPVVGDQPQHF
TGCGCCAGCAGCCCGGTCGTTGGGGATCAGCCCCAGCATTTT
>TRBD1|TRBV19|TRBJ1-5|NA
CASSTDRGINQPQHF
TGTGCCAGTAGTACGGACAGGGGAATCAATCAGCCCCAGCATTTT
>TRBD2|TRBV6-5|TRBJ2-1|NA
CASTHWGGESNEQFF
TGTGCCAGCACCCACTGGGGGGGGGAATCTAATGAGCAGTTCTTC
>NA|TRBV5-4|TRBJ2-5|NA
CASSLVRDQETQYF
TGTGCCAGCAGCTTGGTGAGGGATCAAGAGACCCAGTACTTC
>NA|TRBV6-1|TRBJ1-5|NA
CASSEGARNQPQHF
TGTGCCAGCAGTGAAGGGGCACGCAATCAGCCCCAGCATTTT
>NA|TRBV5-1|TRBJ1-6|few
CASSRDNSPLHF
TGCGCCAGCAGCAGGGATAATTCACCCCTCCACTTT
>NA|TRBV28|TRBJ1-2|NA
CASSTGLRGYGYTF
TGTGCCAGCAGTACCGGACTCCGAGGCTATGGCTACACCTTC
>NA|TRBV7-9|TRBJ1-2|NA
CASSLGSGSSGYTF
TGTGCCAGCAGCTTAGGCTCAGGGAGTTCTGGCTACACCTTC
>TRBD1|TRBV5-4|TRBJ1-6|NA
CASSPTGDGAPLHF
TGTGCCAGCAGCCCGACAGGGGACGGGGCACCCCTCCACTTT
>NA|TRBV5-1|TRBJ2-7|NA
CASSLEGHTYEQYF
TGCGCCAGCAGCTTGGAAGGACACACCTACGAGCAGTACTTC
>NA|TRBV5-4|TRBJ2-1|NA
CASSLSGLEQFF
TGTGCCAGCAGCTTATCAGGGTTAGAGCAGTTCTTC
>TRBD1|TRBV6-2/TRBV6-3|TRBJ2-7|NA
CASSSRDRGVYEQYF
TGTGCCAGCAGTTCCCGGGACAGGGGGGTCTACGAGCAGTACTTC
>NA|TRBV2|TRBJ2-7|NA
CASSVTTGREQYF
TGTGCCAGCAGTGTGACAACCGGGCGCGAGCAGTACTTC
>NA|TRBV7-8|TRBJ1-3|NA
CASSTYVGSSSGNTIYF
TGTGCCAGCAGCACCTACGTCGGATCAAGCTCTGGAAACACCATATATTTT
>NA|TRBV5-6|TRBJ1-2|NA
CASSDGNSNYGYTF
TGTGCCAGCAGCGATGGCAACAGCAACTATGGCTACACCTTC
>TRBD1|TRBV5-1|TRBJ2-3|NA
CASSLGQGSTDTQYF
TGCGCCAGCAGCTTGGGACAGGGTAGCACAGATACGCAGTATTTT
>TRBD2|TRBV5-1|TRBJ2-2|NA
CASSLIAGDTGELFF
TGCGCCAGCAGCTTGATTGCGGGAGACACCGGGGAGCTGTTTTTT
>NA|TRBV15|TRBJ1-4|NA
CATSRDPGGNEKLFF
TGTGCCACCAGCAGAGATCCGGGTGGTAATGAAAAACTGTTTTTT
>NA|TRBV6-2/TRBV6-3|TRBJ1-6|NA
CASSPIRAPSPLHF
TGTGCCAGCAGCCCTATCAGGGCCCCTTCACCCCTCCACTTT
>TRBD2|TRBV4-2|TRBJ2-3|NA
CASSPTGTSRDTQYF
TGTGCCAGCAGCCCAACCGGGACTAGCCGGGATACGCAGTATTTT